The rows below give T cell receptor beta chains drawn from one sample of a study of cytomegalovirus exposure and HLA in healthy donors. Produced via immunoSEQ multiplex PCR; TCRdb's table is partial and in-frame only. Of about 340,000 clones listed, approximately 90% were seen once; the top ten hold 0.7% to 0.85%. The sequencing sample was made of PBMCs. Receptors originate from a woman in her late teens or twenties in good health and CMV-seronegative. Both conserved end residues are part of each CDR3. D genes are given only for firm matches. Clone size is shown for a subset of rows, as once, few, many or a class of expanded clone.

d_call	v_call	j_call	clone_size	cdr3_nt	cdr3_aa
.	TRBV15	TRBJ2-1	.	TGTGCCACCAGGGGGGGCTCCTACAATGAGCAGTTCTTC	CATRGGSYNEQFF
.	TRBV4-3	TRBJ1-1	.	TGCGCCAGCAGCCAAGATGTCGGGGGGCTGGTGAACACTGAAGCTTTCTTT	CASSQDVGGLVNTEAFF
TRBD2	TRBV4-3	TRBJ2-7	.	TGCGCCAGCAGCCAAGACGTGGGAGGGAACGATATCTCCTACGAGCAGTACTTC	CASSQDVGGNDISYEQYF
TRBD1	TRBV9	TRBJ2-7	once	TGTGCCAGCAGCGTAAACGGACAGGGAGAGGGCGAGCAGTACTTC	CASSVNGQGEGEQYF
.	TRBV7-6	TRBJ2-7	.	TGTGCCAGCAGCTCCCCTAGTGAGGGAGTCTATGAGCAGTACTTC	CASSSPSEGVYEQYF
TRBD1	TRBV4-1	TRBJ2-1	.	TGCGCCAGCAGCCAAGTGGGGGACAGGGAGCAGTTCTTC	CASSQVGDREQFF
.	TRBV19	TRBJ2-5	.	TGTGCCAGTAGTGGCCGGGTACGAGAGACCCAGTACTTC	CASSGRVRETQYF
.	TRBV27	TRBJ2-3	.	TGTGCCAGCAGTTTATCTCTCACAGATACGCAGTATTTT	CASSLSLTDTQYF
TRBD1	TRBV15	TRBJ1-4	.	TGTGCCACCAGCAGAGACAGGGGGGTTGAAAAACTGTTTTTT	CATSRDRGVEKLFF
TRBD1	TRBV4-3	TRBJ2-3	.	TGCGCCAGCAGCCAAGATGGGGCCGGACAGGGAAGAGATACGCAGTATTTT	CASSQDGAGQGRDTQYF
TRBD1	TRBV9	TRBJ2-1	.	TGTGCCAGCAGCGTAGCGTGGGACAGGGGCTATGAGCAGTTCTTC	CASSVAWDRGYEQFF
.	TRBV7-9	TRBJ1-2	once	TGTGCCAGCACCGGGGTCGGCTATGGCTACACCTTC	CASTGVGYGYTF
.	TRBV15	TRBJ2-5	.	TGTGCCACCAGCACCTTTACCGGGTCACAAGAGACCCAGTACTTC	CATSTFTGSQETQYF
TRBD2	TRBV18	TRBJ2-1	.	TGTGCCAGCTCACGACTAGCGGGAGGGCCTAGCAATGAGCAGTTCTTC	CASSRLAGGPSNEQFF
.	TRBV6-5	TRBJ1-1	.	TGTGCCAGCAGGGAACAGGGTGCAAACACTGAAGCTTTCTTT	CASREQGANTEAFF
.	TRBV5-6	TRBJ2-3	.	TGTGCCAGCAGCCTCGGACTGAGCACAGATACGCAGTATTTT	CASSLGLSTDTQYF
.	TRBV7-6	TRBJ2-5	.	TGTGCCAGCAGCTTTTACAACCAAGAGACCCAGTACTTC	CASSFYNQETQYF
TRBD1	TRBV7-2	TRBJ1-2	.	TGTGCCAGCAGCTTAGCAGGGGGCGCGAAGGGCTACACCTTC	CASSLAGGAKGYTF
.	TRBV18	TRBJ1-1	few	TGTGCCAGCTCACCACAGGAGTTCCCCGGTGGGAGACACACTGAAGCTTTCTTT	CASSPQEFPGGRHTEAFF
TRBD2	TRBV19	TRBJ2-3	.	TGTGCCAGTTCAGCTACTAGCGCAGATACGCAGTATTTT	CASSATSADTQYF
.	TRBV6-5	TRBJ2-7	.	TGTGCCAGCAGTTACGTTGGCCGAACCTACGAGCAGTACTTC	CASSYVGRTYEQYF